A single sample is the source of the 4 T cell receptor beta chains below, sequenced in a study of shared clonotypes between healthy human individuals. CD45RO-negative cells were positively selected for CCR7, leaving out terminally differentiated effector memory CD45RA+ cells. Profiled with immunoSEQ multiplex PCR; TCRdb holds only in-frame clones, not every one. Among about 2.1 million clones listed, roughly 95% were seen once. The sequenced sample consisted of naive CD8+ T cells from PBMCs. The receptors shown here come from a man aged 18 to 30 in good health. Some clones in this sample may be carry-over from other donors' samples.

V and J are TRBV4-3 and TRBJ1-5; 7 nucleotides align to TRBD1. V trimming: 0 bases; J trimming: 4 bases; junction bases outside the gene matches: 9. The CDR3 consists of 17 residues. Germline CDR1 is LGHNA and CDR2 is YSLEER. This CDR3 is CASSQDPAGTANQPQHF. CDR3 nucleotide sequence: TGCGCCAGCAGCCAAGATCCTGCGGGGACAGCAAATCAGCCCCAGCATTTT.

V usage is TRBV5-1 and J usage is TRBJ2-7, with 11 bases aligning to TRBD2. J lost 3 bases, V lost 2 bases, and 4 bases had no gene match. This CDR3 is built from 15 residues. Germline V gene lookup returns CDR1 SGHRS and CDR2 YFSETQ. This CDR3 is CASSFPTSGSYEQYF. CDR3 coding DNA: TGCGCCAGCAGCTTCCCAACTAGCGGGAGCTACGAGCAGTACTTC.

V is TRBV11-2 and J is TRBJ2-5; D remains unclear. The CDR3 runs to 17 residues. V was pared by 0 bases and J by 1 base, with 15 bases between. The germline V gene encodes CDR1 SGHAT and CDR2 FQNNGV. CDR3 amino acids: CASSLDSKGASQETQYF. DNA for the CDR3: TGTGCCAGCAGCTTAGATTCGAAAGGCGCGTCCCAAGAGACCCAGTACTTC.

This clone was picked up one time. The chain employs TRBV9 and TRBJ2-5; a possible D gene is TRBD1 (6 bases). This CDR3 spans 13 amino acids. Germline assignment: CDR1 SGDLS and CDR2 YYNGEE. Trimming pared 1 base from V and 5 bases from J, leaving 9 bases between. The CDR3 nucleotides are TGTGCCAGCAGCGTAACAGGGTTGGAGACCCAGTACTTC. Its translation: CASSVTGLETQYF.